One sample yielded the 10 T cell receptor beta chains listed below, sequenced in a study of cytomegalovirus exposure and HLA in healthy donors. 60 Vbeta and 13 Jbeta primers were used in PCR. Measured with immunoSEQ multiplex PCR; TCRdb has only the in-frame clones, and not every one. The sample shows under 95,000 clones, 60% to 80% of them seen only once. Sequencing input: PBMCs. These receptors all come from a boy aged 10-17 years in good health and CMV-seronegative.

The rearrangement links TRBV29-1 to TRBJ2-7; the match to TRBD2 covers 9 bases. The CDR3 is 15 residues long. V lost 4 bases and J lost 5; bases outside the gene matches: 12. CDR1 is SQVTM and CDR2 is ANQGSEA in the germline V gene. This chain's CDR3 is CSVAGGGRVIHEQYF. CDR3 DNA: TGCAGCGTTGCCGGCGGCGGGAGGGTTATCCACGAGCAGTACTTC.

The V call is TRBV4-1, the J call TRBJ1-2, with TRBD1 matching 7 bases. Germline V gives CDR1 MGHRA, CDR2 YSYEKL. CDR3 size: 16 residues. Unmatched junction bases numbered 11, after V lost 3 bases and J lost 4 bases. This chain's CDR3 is CASSQAETGRVYGYTF. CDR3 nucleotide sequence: TGCGCCAGCAGCCAGGCTGAGACAGGGAGAGTCTATGGCTACACCTTC.

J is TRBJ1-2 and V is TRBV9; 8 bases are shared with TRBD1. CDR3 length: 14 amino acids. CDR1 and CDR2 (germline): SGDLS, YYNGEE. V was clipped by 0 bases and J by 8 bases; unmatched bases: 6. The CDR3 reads CASSVGTGQWGYTF. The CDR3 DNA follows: TGTGCCAGCAGCGTAGGGACAGGGCAGTGGGGCTACACCTTC.

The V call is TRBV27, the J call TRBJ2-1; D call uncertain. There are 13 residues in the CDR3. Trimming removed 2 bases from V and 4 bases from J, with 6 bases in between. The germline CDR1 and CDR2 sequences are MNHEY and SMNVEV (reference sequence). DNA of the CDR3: TGTGCCAGCAGTTTAGGGCAGTACAATGAGCAGTTCTTC. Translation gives CASSLGQYNEQFF.

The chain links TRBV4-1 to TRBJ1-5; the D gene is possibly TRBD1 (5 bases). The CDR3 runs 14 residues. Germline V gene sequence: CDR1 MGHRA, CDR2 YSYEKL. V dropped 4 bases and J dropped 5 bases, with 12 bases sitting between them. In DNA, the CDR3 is TGCGCCAGCAGCCTCGAAGGAGGGGATCAGCCCCAGCATTTT. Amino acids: CASSLEGGDQPQHF.

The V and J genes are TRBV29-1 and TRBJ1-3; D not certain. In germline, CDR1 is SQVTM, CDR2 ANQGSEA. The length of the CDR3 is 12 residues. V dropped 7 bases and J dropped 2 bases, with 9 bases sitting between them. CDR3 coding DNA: TGCAGCGCCGGGTCAGCTGGAAACACCATATATTTT. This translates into CSAGSAGNTIYF.

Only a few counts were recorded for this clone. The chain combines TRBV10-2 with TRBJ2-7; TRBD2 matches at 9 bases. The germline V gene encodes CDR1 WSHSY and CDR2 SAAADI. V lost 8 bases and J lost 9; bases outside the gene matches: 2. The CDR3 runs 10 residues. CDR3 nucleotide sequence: TGCGCCAGCGGGCGGGAGGGGCAGTACTTC. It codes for CASGREGQYF.

The CDR3 here is CASSASGRATDTQYF. The CDR3 nucleotides read TGTGCCAGCAGTGCTAGCGGGAGGGCCACAGATACGCAGTATTTT. V gene TRBV6-4 combines with J gene TRBJ2-3, with 12 positions matching TRBD2. CDR3 length equals 15 residues. The V gene end was trimmed by 4 bases and the J gene end by 2 bases; junction bases not matched to a gene: 1. Germline V gene data show CDR1 as MRHNA and CDR2 as SNTAGT.

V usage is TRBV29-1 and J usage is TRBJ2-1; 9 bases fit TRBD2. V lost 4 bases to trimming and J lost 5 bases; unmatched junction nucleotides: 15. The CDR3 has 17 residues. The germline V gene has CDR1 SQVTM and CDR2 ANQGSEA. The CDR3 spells CSVGALGLAGLDNEQFF. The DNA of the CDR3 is TGCAGCGTTGGGGCCCTCGGGCTAGCGGGACTAGACAATGAGCAGTTCTTC.

The DNA of the CDR3 is TGTGCCAGCAGCCAAGATTCGGAGCGGGAAGGTCCCCAAGAGACCCAGTACTTC. Its translation is CASSQDSEREGPQETQYF. The gene calls are TRBV4-2 and TRBJ2-5; 7 bases agree with TRBD2. The V segment lost 0 bases and the J segment 1 base; nucleotides outside the gene matches: 11. Germline CDR1 and CDR2: LGHNA and YNFKEQ. The CDR3 runs 18 residues.